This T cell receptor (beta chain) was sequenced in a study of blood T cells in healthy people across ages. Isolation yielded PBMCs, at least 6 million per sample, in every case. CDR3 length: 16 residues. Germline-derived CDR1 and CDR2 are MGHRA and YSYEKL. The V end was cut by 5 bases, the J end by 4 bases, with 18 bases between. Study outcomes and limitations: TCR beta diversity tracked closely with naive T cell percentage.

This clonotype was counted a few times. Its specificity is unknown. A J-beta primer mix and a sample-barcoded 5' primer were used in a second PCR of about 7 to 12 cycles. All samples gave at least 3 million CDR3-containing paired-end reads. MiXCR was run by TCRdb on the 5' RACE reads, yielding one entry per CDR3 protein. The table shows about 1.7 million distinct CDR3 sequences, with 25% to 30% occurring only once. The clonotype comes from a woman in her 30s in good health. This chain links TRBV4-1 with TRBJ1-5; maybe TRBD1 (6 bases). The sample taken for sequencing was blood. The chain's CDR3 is CASSLSGVRGNQPQHF. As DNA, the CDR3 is TGCGCCAGCAGCTTATCCGGGGTAAGGGGGAATCAGCCCCAGCATTTT.